This TCR beta chain derives from a study of T-cell reconstitution after alpha-beta-depleted transplantation in children. With 1 base removed from V and 4 bases from J, the gap between germline ends came to 12 bases. The length of the CDR3 is 14 residues. Germline CDR1 and CDR2: SGDLS and YYNGEE. This sample's TCRbeta library carried unique molecular identifier barcodes. Each CDR3 protein gets one entry after TCRdb re-called the PCR reads with MiXCR. The sample has 90,000 to 120,000 distinct CDR3 sequences, approximately 6.9% seen once. This clonotype was seen many times. The receptor was isolated from a male patient aged 2-10 years who had a stem cell transplant for acute lymphoblastic leukemia, so the T cells may come from the graft donor. Sample: PBMCs, mostly from graft donor cells, taken 360 days after TCRalphabeta/CD19-depleted stem cell transplant. The chain links TRBV9 to TRBJ2-7; tentatively, D is TRBD2 (5 bases). The CDR3 nucleotides are TGTGCCAGCAGCGTAAGTTGGACGGGGTACGAGCAGTACTTC. It specifies CASSVSWTGYEQYF.